Listed below are T cell receptor beta chains from one sample, sequenced in a study of T cell responses to AZD1222 COVID-19 vaccine. Profiling relied on immunoSEQ multiplex PCR, and the TCRdb table lists in-frame clones only, not all of them. Of 110,000 or so clones listed, approximately 90% are singletons. Sample: peripheral blood, taken 28 days after the second AZD1222 dose. These receptors all come from an adult who received the AZD1222 COVID-19 vaccine. Each CDR3 is given with its conserved first and last residue. The order of the fields is CDR3 protein, CDR3 DNA, D gene, V gene, clone size, J gene. D genes are given only for firm matches. Clone size is not always given. Where it is, it says once, few, many or a class for expanded clones.

CDR3 protein: CASSQALTRRGATNEKLFF
CDR3 DNA: TGCGCCAGCAGCCAAGCGTTAACCCGACGGGGTGCAACTAATGAAAAACTGTTTTTT
D gene: -
V gene: TRBV4-1
clone size: -
J gene: TRBJ1-4

CDR3 protein: CAIRSGPFDGYTF
CDR3 DNA: TGTGCCATCAGAAGTGGGCCATTCGATGGCTACACCTTC
D gene: -
V gene: TRBV10-3
clone size: -
J gene: TRBJ1-2

CDR3 protein: CAISSLNYGYTF
CDR3 DNA: TGTGCCATCTCCAGTCTTAACTATGGCTACACCTTC
D gene: -
V gene: TRBV7-9
clone size: few
J gene: TRBJ1-2

CDR3 protein: CASSLNARQGNSPLHF
CDR3 DNA: TGTGCCAGCAGCTTGAACGCCAGACAGGGGAATTCACCCCTCCACTTT
D gene: TRBD1
V gene: TRBV7-3
clone size: -
J gene: TRBJ1-6

CDR3 protein: CASSQQGGPTYEQYF
CDR3 DNA: TGTGCCAGCAGTCAGCAGGGGGGCCCCACCTACGAGCAGTACTTC
D gene: -
V gene: TRBV28
clone size: -
J gene: TRBJ2-7

CDR3 protein: CASRQGWGSNQPQHF
CDR3 DNA: TGTGCCAGCAGACAGGGTTGGGGCAGCAATCAGCCCCAGCATTTT
D gene: -
V gene: TRBV2
clone size: -
J gene: TRBJ1-5

CDR3 protein: CASSLVATGAGYEQYF
CDR3 DNA: TGTGCCAGCAGCTTGGTTGCGACAGGGGCCGGCTACGAGCAGTACTTC
D gene: TRBD1
V gene: TRBV5-4
clone size: -
J gene: TRBJ2-7

CDR3 protein: CATGDRGQETQYF
CDR3 DNA: TGTGCCACCGGAGACAGGGGGCAAGAGACCCAGTACTTC
D gene: TRBD1
V gene: TRBV24-1
clone size: once
J gene: TRBJ2-5

CDR3 protein: CASSLAGETGELFF
CDR3 DNA: TGTGCCAGCAGTCTAGCGGGGGAAACCGGGGAGCTGTTTTTT
D gene: TRBD2
V gene: TRBV6-2/TRBV6-3
clone size: once
J gene: TRBJ2-2

CDR3 protein: CSVASPYGYTF
CDR3 DNA: TGCAGCGTTGCCAGTCCCTATGGCTACACCTTC
D gene: -
V gene: TRBV29-1
clone size: -
J gene: TRBJ1-2

CDR3 protein: CASSTRDRSNQPQHF
CDR3 DNA: TGTGCCAGCAGCACCCGGGACAGATCCAATCAGCCCCAGCATTTT
D gene: TRBD1
V gene: TRBV13
clone size: once
J gene: TRBJ1-5

CDR3 protein: CASSQDFPVSSYNEQFF
CDR3 DNA: TGCGCCAGCAGCCAAGATTTTCCAGTTAGCTCCTACAATGAGCAGTTCTTC
D gene: -
V gene: TRBV4-3
clone size: -
J gene: TRBJ2-1

CDR3 protein: CASSQGQSFSYEQYF
CDR3 DNA: TGTGCCAGCAGCCAGGGACAGTCTTTTTCCTACGAGCAGTACTTC
D gene: TRBD1
V gene: TRBV4-2
clone size: once
J gene: TRBJ2-7

CDR3 protein: CASSPAAVGELFF
CDR3 DNA: TGCGCCAGCAGCCCGGCGGCGGTCGGGGAGCTGTTTTTT
D gene: -
V gene: TRBV4-3
clone size: -
J gene: TRBJ2-2

CDR3 protein: CAIPRTSGEGANIQYF
CDR3 DNA: TGTGCCATCCCCAGGACTAGCGGGGAGGGAGCCAACATTCAGTACTTC
D gene: TRBD2
V gene: TRBV7-6
clone size: -
J gene: TRBJ2-4

CDR3 protein: CASSLVPGQGPSRLYEQYF
CDR3 DNA: TGTGCCAGCAGCTTAGTACCGGGACAAGGTCCGTCCCGCCTCTACGAGCAGTACTTC
D gene: -
V gene: TRBV11-2
clone size: -
J gene: TRBJ2-7